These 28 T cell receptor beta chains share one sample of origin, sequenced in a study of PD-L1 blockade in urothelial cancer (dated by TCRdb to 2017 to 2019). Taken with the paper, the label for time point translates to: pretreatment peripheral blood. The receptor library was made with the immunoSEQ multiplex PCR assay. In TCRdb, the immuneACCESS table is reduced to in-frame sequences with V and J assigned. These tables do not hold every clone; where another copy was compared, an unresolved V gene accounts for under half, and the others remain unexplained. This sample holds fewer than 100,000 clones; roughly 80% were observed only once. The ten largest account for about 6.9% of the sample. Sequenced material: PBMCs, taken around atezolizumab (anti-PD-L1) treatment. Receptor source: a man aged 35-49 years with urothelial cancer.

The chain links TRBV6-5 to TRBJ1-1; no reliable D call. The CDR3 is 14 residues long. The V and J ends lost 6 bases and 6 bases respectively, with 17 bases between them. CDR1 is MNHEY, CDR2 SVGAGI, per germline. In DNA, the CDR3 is TGTGCCAGCAGCCGGCCCACTACGGAATCTGAAGCTTTCTTT. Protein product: CASSRPTTESEAFF.

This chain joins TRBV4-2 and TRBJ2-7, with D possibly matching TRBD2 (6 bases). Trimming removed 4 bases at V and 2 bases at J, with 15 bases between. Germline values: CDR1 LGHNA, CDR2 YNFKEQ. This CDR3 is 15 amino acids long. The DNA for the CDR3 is TGTGCCAGCAGCCTCGGGGCGCCGGGAGCCTACGAGCAGTACTTC. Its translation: CASSLGAPGAYEQYF.

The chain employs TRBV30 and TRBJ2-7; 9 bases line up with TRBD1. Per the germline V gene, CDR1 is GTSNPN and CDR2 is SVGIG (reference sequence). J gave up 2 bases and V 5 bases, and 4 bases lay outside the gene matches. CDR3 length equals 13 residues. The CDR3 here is CAWGGQGTYEQYF. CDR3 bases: TGTGCCTGGGGGGGACAGGGAACCTACGAGCAGTACTTC.

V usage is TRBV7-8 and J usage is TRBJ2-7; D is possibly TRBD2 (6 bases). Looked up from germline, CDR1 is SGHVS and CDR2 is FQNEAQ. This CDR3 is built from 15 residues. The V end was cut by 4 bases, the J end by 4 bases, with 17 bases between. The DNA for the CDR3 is TGTGCCAGCAGCTGGTCTTCGGGAGAAGGGTACGAGCAGTACTTC. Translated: CASSWSSGEGYEQYF.

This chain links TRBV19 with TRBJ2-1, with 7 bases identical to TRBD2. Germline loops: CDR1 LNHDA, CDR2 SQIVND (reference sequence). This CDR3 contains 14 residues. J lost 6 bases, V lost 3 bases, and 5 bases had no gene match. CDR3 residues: CASSIGGGLNEQFF. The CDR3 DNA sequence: TGTGCCAGTAGTATTGGGGGGGGTCTCAATGAGCAGTTCTTC.

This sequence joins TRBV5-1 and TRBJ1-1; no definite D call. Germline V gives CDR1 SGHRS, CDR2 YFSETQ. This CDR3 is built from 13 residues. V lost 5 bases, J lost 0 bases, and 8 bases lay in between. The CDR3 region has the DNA TGCGCCAGCAGTTGGCAGGTGAACACTGAAGCTTTCTTT. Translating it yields CASSWQVNTEAFF.

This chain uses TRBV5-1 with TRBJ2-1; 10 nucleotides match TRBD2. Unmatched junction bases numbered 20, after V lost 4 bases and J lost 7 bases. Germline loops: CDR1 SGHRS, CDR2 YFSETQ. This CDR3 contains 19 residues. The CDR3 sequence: CASSLLSLAGGGLGNEQFF. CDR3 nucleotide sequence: TGCGCCAGCAGCCTCCTATCGTTAGCGGGAGGAGGGCTGGGGAATGAGCAGTTCTTC.

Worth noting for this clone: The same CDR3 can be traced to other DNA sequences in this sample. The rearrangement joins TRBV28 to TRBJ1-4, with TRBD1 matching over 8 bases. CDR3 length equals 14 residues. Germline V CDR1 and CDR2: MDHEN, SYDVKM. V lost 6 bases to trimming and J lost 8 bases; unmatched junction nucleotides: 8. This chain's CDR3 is CASSLDRGREKLFF. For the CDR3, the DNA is TGTGCCAGCAGCCTCGACAGGGGACGGGAAAAACTGTTTTTT. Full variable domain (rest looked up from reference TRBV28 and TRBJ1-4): DVKVTQSSRYLVKRTGEKVFLECVQDMDHENMFWYRQDPGLGLRLIYFSYDVKMKEKGDIPEGYSVSREKKERFSLILESASTNQTSMYLCASSLDRGREKLFFGSGTQLSVL.

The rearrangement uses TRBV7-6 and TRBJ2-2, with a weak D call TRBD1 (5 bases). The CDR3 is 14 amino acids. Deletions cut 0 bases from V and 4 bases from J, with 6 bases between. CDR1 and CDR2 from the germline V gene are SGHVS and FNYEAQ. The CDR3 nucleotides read TGTGCCAGCAGCTTAGCACAGGCCACCGGGGAGCTGTTTTTT. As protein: CASSLAQATGELFF.

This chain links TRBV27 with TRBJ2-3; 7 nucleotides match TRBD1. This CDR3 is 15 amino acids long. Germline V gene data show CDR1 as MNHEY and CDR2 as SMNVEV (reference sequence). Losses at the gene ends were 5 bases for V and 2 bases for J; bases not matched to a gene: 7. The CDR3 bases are TGTGCCAGCAGTAGGGACAGACCCACCACAGATACGCAGTATTTT. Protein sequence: CASSRDRPTTDTQYF.

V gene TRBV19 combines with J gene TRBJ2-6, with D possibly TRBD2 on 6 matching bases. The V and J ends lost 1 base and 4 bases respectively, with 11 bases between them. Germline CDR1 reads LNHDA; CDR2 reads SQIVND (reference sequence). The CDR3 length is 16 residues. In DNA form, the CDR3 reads TGTGCCAGTAGTATAGGGGAGGTCTCGGGGGCCAACGTCCTGACTTTC. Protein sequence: CASSIGEVSGANVLTF.

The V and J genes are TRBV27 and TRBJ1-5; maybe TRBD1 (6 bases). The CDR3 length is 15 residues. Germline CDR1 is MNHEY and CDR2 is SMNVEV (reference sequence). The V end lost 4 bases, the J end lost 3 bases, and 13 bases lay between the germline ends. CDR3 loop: CASSSQGNFNQPQHF. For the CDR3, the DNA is TGTGCCAGCAGTTCCCAGGGGAATTTCAATCAGCCCCAGCATTTT.

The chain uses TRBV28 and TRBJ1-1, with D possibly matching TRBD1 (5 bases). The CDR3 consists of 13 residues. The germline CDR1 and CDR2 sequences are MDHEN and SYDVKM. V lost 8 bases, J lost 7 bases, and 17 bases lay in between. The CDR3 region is CASRLGRGFEAFF. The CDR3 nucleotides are TGTGCCAGCCGCCTGGGGAGGGGCTTTGAAGCTTTCTTT.

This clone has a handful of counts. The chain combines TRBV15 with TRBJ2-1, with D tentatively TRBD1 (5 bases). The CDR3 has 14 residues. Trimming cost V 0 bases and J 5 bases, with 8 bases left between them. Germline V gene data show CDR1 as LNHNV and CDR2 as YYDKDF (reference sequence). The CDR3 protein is CATSRDLGHNEQFF. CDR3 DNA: TGTGCCACCAGCAGAGATCTGGGGCACAATGAGCAGTTCTTC.

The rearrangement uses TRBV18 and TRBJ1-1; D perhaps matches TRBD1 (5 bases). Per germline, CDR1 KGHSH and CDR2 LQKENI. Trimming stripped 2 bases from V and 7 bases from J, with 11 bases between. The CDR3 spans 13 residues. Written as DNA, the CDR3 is TGTGCCAGCTCACCAAAGGGGATAAGTGAAGCTTTCTTT. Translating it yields CASSPKGISEAFF.

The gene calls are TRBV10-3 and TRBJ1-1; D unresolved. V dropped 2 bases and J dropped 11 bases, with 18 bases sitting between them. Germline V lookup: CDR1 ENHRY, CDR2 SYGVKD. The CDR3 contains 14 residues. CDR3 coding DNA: TGTGCCATCAGTGAGGGTGGTTTCCGAGGGTTGGCTTTCTTT. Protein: CAISEGGFRGLAFF.

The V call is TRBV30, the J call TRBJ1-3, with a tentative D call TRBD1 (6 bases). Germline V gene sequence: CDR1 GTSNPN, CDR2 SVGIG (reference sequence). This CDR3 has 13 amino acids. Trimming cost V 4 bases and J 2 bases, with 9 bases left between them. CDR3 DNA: TGTGCCTGGAAGGGGGGGCCTGGAAACACCATATATTTT. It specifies CAWKGGPGNTIYF.

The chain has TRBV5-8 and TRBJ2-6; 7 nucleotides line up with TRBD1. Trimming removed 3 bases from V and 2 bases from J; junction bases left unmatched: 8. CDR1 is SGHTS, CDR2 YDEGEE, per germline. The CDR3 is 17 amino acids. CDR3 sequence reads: CASSSHRGYAGANVLTF. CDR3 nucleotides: TGTGCCAGCAGCTCTCACAGGGGCTATGCTGGGGCCAACGTCCTGACTTTC.

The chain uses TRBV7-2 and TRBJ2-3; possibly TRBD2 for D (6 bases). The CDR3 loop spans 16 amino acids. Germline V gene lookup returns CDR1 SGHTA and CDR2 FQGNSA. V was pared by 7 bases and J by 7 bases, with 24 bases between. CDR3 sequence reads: CASTPEGGVLRNTQYF. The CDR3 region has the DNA TGTGCCAGCACCCCGGAAGGAGGGGTCCTCCGGAATACGCAGTATTTT.

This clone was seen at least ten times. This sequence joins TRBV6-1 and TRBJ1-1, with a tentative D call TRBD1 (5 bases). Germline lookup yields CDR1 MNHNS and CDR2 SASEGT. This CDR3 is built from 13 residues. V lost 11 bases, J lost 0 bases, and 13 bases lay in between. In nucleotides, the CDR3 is TGTGCCGGGGGGAGGGTTTTGAACACTGAAGCTTTCTTT. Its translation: CAGGRVLNTEAFF.

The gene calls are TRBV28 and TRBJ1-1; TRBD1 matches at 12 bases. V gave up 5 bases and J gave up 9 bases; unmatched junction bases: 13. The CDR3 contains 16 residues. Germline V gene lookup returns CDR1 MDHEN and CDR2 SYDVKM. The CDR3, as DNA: TGTGCCAGCAGTCCCCTAGAGGGACAGGGGGCCCCTAAAGCTTTCTTT. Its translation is CASSPLEGQGAPKAFF.

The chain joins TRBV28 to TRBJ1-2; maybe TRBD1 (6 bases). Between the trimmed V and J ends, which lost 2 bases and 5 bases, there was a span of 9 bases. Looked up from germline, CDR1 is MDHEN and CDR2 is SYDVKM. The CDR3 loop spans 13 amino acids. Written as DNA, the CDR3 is TGTGCCAGCAGTTTAAGAGGGGGTTATGGCTACACCTTC. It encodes CASSLRGGYGYTF.

The CDR3 nucleotides read TGTGCCAGCAGAAGTAGCTACGAGCAGTACTTC. This gives the protein CASRSSYEQYF. The chain couples TRBV5-4 to TRBJ2-7; no reliable D call. Trimming took 5 bases from V and 3 from J, leaving 6 bases between them. Germline lookup yields CDR1 SGHNT and CDR2 YYREEE (reference sequence). This CDR3 is 11 amino acids long.

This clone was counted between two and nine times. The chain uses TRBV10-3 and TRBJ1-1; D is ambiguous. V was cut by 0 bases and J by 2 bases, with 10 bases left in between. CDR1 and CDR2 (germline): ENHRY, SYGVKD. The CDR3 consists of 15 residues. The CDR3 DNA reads TGTGCCATCAGTGAGTCGAGAGTCCTTAACACTGAAGCTTTCTTT. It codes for CAISESRVLNTEAFF.

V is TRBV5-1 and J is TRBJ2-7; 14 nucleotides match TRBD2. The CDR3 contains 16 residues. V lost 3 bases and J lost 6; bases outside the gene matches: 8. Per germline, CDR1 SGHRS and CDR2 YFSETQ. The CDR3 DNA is TGCGCCAGCAGCTCGGGACTAGCGGGAGTTCTGACCGAGCAGTACTTC. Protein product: CASSSGLAGVLTEQYF. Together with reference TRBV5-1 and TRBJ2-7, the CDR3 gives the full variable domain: KAGVTQTPRYLIKTRGQQVTLSCSPISGHRSVSWYQQTPGQGLQFLFEYFSETQRNKGNFPGRFSGRQFSNSRSEMNVSTLELGDSALYLCASSSGLAGVLTEQYFGPGTRLTVT.

The CDR3 nucleotides read TGTGCCAGCAGTAGGATAGTTGGGACAGGGAAAATACTCACTGAAGCTTTCTTT. Translation gives CASSRIVGTGKILTEAFF. This chain uses TRBV7-9 with TRBJ1-1; 9 nucleotides match TRBD1. With 6 bases clipped from V and 4 bases from J, the junction kept 18 bases outside the gene matches. The CDR3 sequence is 18 residues long. The germline CDR1 and CDR2 sequences are SEHNR and FQNEAQ (reference sequence).

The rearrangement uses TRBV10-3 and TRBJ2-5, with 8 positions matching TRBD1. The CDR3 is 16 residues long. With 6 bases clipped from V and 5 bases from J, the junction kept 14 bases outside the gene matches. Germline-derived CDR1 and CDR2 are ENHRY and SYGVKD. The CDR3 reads CAISRGQGRGGETQYF. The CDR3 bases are TGTGCCATCAGCCGCGGACAGGGTAGGGGTGGGGAGACCCAGTACTTC.

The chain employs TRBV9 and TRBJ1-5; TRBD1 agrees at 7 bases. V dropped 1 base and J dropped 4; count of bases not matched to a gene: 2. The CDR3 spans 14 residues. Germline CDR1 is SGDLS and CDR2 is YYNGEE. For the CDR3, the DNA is TGTGCCAGCAGCGTAACGGGACAGAATCAGCCCCAGCATTTT. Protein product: CASSVTGQNQPQHF.